This T cell receptor (beta chain) was sequenced during a study of neoadjuvant anti-PD-1 for oral cavity cancer (dated by TCRdb to the early 2020s). Notes on the research overall: Before curative-intent surgical resection, most patients were given three to four biweekly doses of nivolumab at 3 mg/kg. For patients who did not progress, a fourth nivolumab dose was given around day 43, followed by definitive surgical resection on days 50-56. An approximately 31% response rate was observed in the parent correlative cohort, in which around twelve patients were included. Under RECIST 1.1, a patient counted as a responder if showing complete response, partial response or stable disease, and as a non-responder if showing progression.

On the study overall, not on this receptor specifically: After neoadjuvant nivolumab, significantly higher T cell clonality (Gini index) was found within PBMCs in non-responders than in responders. Higher pretreatment blood TCRbeta clonality and lower post-treatment tumor TCRbeta clonality were correlated with higher pretreatment blood Treg/Th17 ratios. Only a few patients per response group were included in the TCR analyses, and larger cohorts for validation were called for by the authors.

For deep sequencing, each PBMC sample was run in six replicates, with libraries mostly built from about 510 ng of input genomic DNA. The immunoSEQ hsTCRbeta kit was used to prepare TCRbeta libraries according to the manufacturer's instructions. An Illumina NovaSeq 6000 S4 flow cell was used to sequence the final libraries, which had first been combined to 3 nM. The authors processed their data as follows. Raw data preprocessing and quality control were performed with the immunoSEQ Analyzer. The analysis was limited to productive rearrangements, and each clonotype was defined by a unique CDR3 amino acid sequence. Using the R package tcR, the researchers computed the Gini-Simpson index as their estimate of repertoire clonality. Gini indices were compared with Student's t test, and associations with tumor size change were assessed by Pearson correlation. TCRdb re-hosts the immuneACCESS table, in-frame sequences only. Its copies lack some clones; in the studies checked, an unresolved V gene accounts for under half of them, and the cause for the rest is not known. The V and J calls and clone size were taken over from that table, and D and trimming were inferred from the DNA. Present in this sample are 5,500 to 7,500 clones, 55% to 75% of which were seen just once. The top ten hold 3% of the sample.

The germline V gene specifies MNHEY as CDR1 and SVGAGI as CDR2. There are 14 amino acids in the CDR3, from cysteine to phenylalanine inclusive. Kept here is only the CDR3 DNA, which spans 42 bases and is read in frame from base 1. V is trimmed back by 4 bases and J by 3 bases, and the junction contains 3 bases that no gene match accounts for. Read against the paper, the sample's time point label means: before neoadjuvant nivolumab. None of the patients had received prior systemic or radiation treatment, and all were newly diagnosed with stage II-IVA oral cavity squamous cell carcinoma. The cohort consisted of patients with HPV-negative, locally advanced oral cavity squamous cell carcinoma. Peripheral blood mononuclear cells were analyzed directly, without maintenance or expansion in culture. The samples were obtained from a longitudinal correlative study of a single-arm phase II trial testing neoadjuvant nivolumab in oral cavity squamous cell carcinoma. Subject-matched pre- and post-treatment PBMCs and tumors from three responders and three non-responders were subjected to genomic DNA-based TCRbeta sequencing. Peripheral blood mononuclear cells were drawn once before nivolumab treatment and a second time after treatment, when surgery took place. The Maxwell RSC DNA from Cells kit was used to isolate genomic DNA from PBMCs.

This clone is a singleton in its sample. There is no known antigen for this receptor. Per-base qualities were not stored, and no clone one base away is much larger. This sequence uses TRBV6-5 and TRBJ1-1, with 9 central nucleotides matching TRBD1. Source: PBMCs, taken before nivolumab (anti-PD-1) treatment. The receptor was isolated from a person between 40 and 80 years old with oral cavity squamous cell carcinoma. CDR3 sequence: CASSSGQGYTEAFF. The DNA reads as follows: TGTGCCAGCAGTTCCGGACAGGGGTACACTGAAGCTTTCTTT.